A single sample gave rise to the 19 T cell receptor beta chains below, sequenced in a study of shared clonotypes between healthy human individuals. Profiled with immunoSEQ multiplex PCR; TCRdb holds only in-frame clones, not every one. The sample records about 520,000 clones, more than 75% being singletons. Sequencing was performed on PBMCs. The source is a woman between 40 and 50 years old in good health. Some clones in this sample may be carry-over from other donors' samples.

This clone was counted at least ten times. V and J are TRBV5-1 and TRBJ2-1; TRBD2 matches at 9 bases. Trimming cost V 1 base and J 5 bases; bases outside gene matches: 4. CDR1 and CDR2 from the germline V gene are SGHRS and YFSETQ. CDR3 length: 15 residues. The CDR3 DNA sequence: TGCGCCAGCAGCTTGAGTCTAGCGGGGAACAATGAGCAGTTCTTC. Its protein product is CASSLSLAGNNEQFF.

J is TRBJ1-2 and V is TRBV5-1; 7 bases fit TRBD1. CDR1 is SGHRS, CDR2 YFSETQ, per germline. After removal of 4 bases from V and 2 bases from J, the junction contained 5 bases not matched to a gene. This CDR3 contains 14 residues. CDR3: CASSPVGQNYGYTF. The CDR3 DNA reads as TGCGCCAGCAGCCCCGTGGGACAGAACTATGGCTACACCTTC.

This clone was detected once. CDR3 in amino acids: CASSVSGQEYNEQFF. DNA of the CDR3: TGTGCCAGCAGCGTGTCGGGGCAGGAATACAATGAGCAGTTCTTC. The rearrangement uses TRBV9 and TRBJ2-1; D may correspond to TRBD1 or TRBD2 (5 bases each). Per germline, CDR1 SGDLS and CDR2 YYNGEE. The V and J ends lost 2 bases and 4 bases respectively, with 13 bases between them. This CDR3 region has 15 residues.

CDR3 sequence (DNA): TGTGCCAGCAGCCCAGACAGGATTGTTGGCTACACCTTC. Translated, it gives CASSPDRIVGYTF. This chain connects TRBV7-3 to TRBJ1-2, with TRBD1 as a possible D gene (6 bases). Between the trimmed V and J ends, which lost 5 bases and 7 bases, there was a span of 14 bases. This CDR3 spans 13 amino acids. CDR1 is SGHTA, CDR2 FQGTGA, per germline.

The chain joins TRBV6-1 to TRBJ2-7; 7 bases map to TRBD2. The ends lost 7 bases at V and 2 bases at J; junction bases unmatched: 5. The V gene's germline CDR1 is MNHNS and CDR2 SASEGT. The CDR3 loop spans 13 amino acids. The CDR3 DNA is TGTGCCAGCAAGGCTAGCGGAACCTACGAGCAGTACTTC. This sequence encodes CASKASGTYEQYF.

This rearrangement joins TRBV19 to TRBJ1-5; no clear D gene. Germline CDR1 and CDR2: LNHDA and SQIVND (reference sequence). V was cut by 4 bases and J by 3 bases, with 7 bases left in between. The CDR3 is 13 amino acids. The CDR3 sequence: CASSTAHNQPQHF. CDR3 coding DNA: TGTGCCAGTAGTACGGCCCACAATCAGCCCCAGCATTTT.

V and J are TRBV19 and TRBJ2-2, with D perhaps TRBD1 or TRBD2 (5 bases each). Trimming shortened V by 4 bases and J by 0 bases, and 12 bases separated the two germline ends. Germline lookup yields CDR1 LNHDA and CDR2 SQIVND (reference sequence). This CDR3 has 16 residues. For the CDR3, the DNA is TGTGCCAGTAGTACTCCGGGACCAACGAACACCGGGGAGCTGTTTTTT. Residues: CASSTPGPTNTGELFF.

The chain employs TRBV5-1 and TRBJ1-4, with TRBD1 matching 7 bases. The trim removed 3 bases at V and 4 bases at J, leaving 6 bases unmatched. This CDR3 spans 15 amino acids. CDR1 and CDR2 (germline): SGHRS, YFSETQ. The CDR3 protein is CASSSLGGDNEKLFF. CDR3 bases: TGCGCCAGCAGCTCACTAGGGGGCGATAATGAAAAACTGTTTTTT.

The rearrangement links TRBV5-6 to TRBJ1-1; no firm D call. The CDR3 contains 16 residues. The germline V and J ends were trimmed by 2 bases and 3 bases, with 17 bases remaining between them. The germline gives CDR1 SGHDT, CDR2 YYEEEE. CDR3 sequence (DNA): TGTGCCAGCAGCTTAGCCTCGATTATTAGGGACACTGAAGCTTTCTTT. This gives the protein CASSLASIIRDTEAFF.

The chain carries TRBV19 and TRBJ1-3; D is unresolved. V was cut by 6 bases and J by 1 base, with 7 bases left in between. Germline lookup yields CDR1 LNHDA and CDR2 SQIVND (reference sequence). This CDR3 is built from 13 residues. CDR3 in amino acids: CASRPGSGNTIYF. Written as DNA, the CDR3 is TGTGCCAGTAGACCAGGATCTGGAAACACCATATATTTT.

CDR3 sequence reads: CASSLEGTLPYEQYF. DNA for the CDR3: TGTGCCAGCAGCTTAGAAGGGACTCTCCCCTACGAGCAGTACTTC. This sequence joins TRBV7-2 and TRBJ2-7, with a possible D match to TRBD2 (6 bases). The CDR3 contains 15 residues. V was trimmed by 1 base and J by 2 bases, leaving 12 bases between them. The V gene's germline CDR1 is SGHTA and CDR2 FQGNSA.

The gene calls are TRBV19 and TRBJ2-7, with 8 bases matching TRBD2. The germline CDR1 and CDR2 sequences are LNHDA and SQIVND (reference sequence). The CDR3 is 14 amino acids. With V trimmed by 5 bases and J by 2 bases, 5 bases remained unmatched. The CDR3 is CASSVSGNPYEQYF. The CDR3 nucleotides read TGTGCCAGTAGTGTTAGCGGGAACCCCTACGAGCAGTACTTC.

Only a few counts were recorded for this clone. The V and J genes are TRBV4-2 and TRBJ2-7; maybe TRBD1 (5 bases). This CDR3 region has 17 residues. The germline V gene encodes CDR1 LGHNA and CDR2 YNFKEQ. Between the trimmed V and J ends, which lost 0 bases and 0 bases, there was a span of 15 bases. The CDR3, as DNA: TGTGCCAGCAGCCAAGATCCTACAGGATGGGACTCCTACGAGCAGTACTTC. Translation: CASSQDPTGWDSYEQYF.

The chain recombines TRBV5-6 with TRBJ2-1, with a tentative D call TRBD2 (5 bases). CDR3 length equals 15 residues. Trimming took off 0 bases at V and 6 bases at J, with 13 bases between the two ends. CDR1 and CDR2 (germline): SGHDT, YYEEEE. The CDR3 reads CASSLGAGRINEQFF. The CDR3, as DNA: TGTGCCAGCAGCTTGGGTGCGGGCCGAATCAATGAGCAGTTCTTC.

The rearrangement joins TRBV4-1 to TRBJ1-2; 8 bases map to TRBD1. Per germline, CDR1 MGHRA and CDR2 YSYEKL. V was clipped by 0 bases and J by 3 bases; unmatched bases: 12. The length of the CDR3 is 18 residues. The CDR3 here is CASSQDKRDRRGYYGYTF. The DNA of the CDR3 is TGCGCCAGCAGCCAAGACAAGAGGGACAGGCGGGGGTACTATGGCTACACCTTC.

J is TRBJ1-6 and V is TRBV30, with 7 bases lining up with TRBD1. Trimming at V came to 7 bases and at J to 6 bases, leaving 6 bases not matched to a gene. CDR3 length: 13 amino acids. Germline V lookup: CDR1 GTSNPN, CDR2 SVGIG (reference sequence). Here the CDR3 DNA reads TGTGCCTTTAGGGGGCAGAGTAATTCACCCCTCCACTTT. Amino acids: CAFRGQSNSPLHF.

V gene TRBV29-1 combines with J gene TRBJ2-5; D might be TRBD2 (6 bases). Per germline, CDR1 SQVTM and CDR2 ANQGSEA. The V gene lost 4 bases and the J gene lost 5 bases, with 14 bases spanning the gap. The CDR3 runs to 13 residues. The CDR3 protein is CSVASAYRETQYF. The CDR3, as DNA: TGCAGCGTTGCTAGCGCGTATAGGGAGACCCAGTACTTC.

The sample holds a few counts of this clone. The gene calls are TRBV29-1 and TRBJ2-5, with D uncertain. From germline, CDR1 is SQVTM and CDR2 ANQGSEA. The V end lost 4 bases, the J end lost 7 bases, and 13 bases lay between the germline ends. There are 12 residues in the CDR3. In DNA form, the CDR3 reads TGCAGCGTTGCAGGAGCTCTGGGGACCCAGTACTTC. Translated: CSVAGALGTQYF.

V gene TRBV30 combines with J gene TRBJ1-2; 9 bases are shared with TRBD1. The germline gives CDR1 GTSNPN, CDR2 SVGIG (reference sequence). V was clipped by 2 bases and J by 5 bases; unmatched bases: 18. CDR3 length equals 18 residues. The chain's CDR3 is CAWSSDGDRVPERYGYTF. CDR3 coding DNA: TGTGCCTGGAGTTCCGATGGGGACAGGGTTCCCGAAAGATATGGCTACACCTTC.